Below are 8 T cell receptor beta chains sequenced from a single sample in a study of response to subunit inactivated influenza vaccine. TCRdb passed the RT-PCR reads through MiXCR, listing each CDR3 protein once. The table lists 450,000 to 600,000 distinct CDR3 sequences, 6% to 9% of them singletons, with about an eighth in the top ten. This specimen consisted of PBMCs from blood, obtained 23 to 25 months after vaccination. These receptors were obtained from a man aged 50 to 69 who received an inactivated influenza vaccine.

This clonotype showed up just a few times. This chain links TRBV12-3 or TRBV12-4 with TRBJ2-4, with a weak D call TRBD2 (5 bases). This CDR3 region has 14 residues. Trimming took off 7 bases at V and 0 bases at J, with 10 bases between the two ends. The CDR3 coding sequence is TGTGCCAGCACCACTAGGCTAGCCAAAAACATTCAGTACTTC. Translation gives CASTTRLAKNIQYF.

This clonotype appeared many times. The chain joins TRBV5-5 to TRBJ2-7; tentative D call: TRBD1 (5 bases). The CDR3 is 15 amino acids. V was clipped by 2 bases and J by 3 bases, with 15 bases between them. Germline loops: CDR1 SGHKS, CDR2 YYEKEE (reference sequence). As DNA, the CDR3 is TGTGCCAGCAGCTTCTCGCAGGGCGTATACTACGAGCAGTACTTC. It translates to CASSFSQGVYYEQYF.

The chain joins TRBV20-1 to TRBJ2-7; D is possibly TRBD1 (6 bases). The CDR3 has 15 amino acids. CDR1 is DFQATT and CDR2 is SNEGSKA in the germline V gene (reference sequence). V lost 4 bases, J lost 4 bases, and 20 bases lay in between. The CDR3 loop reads CSANPAARGQYEQYF. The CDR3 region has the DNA TGCAGTGCTAACCCCGCGGCCAGGGGACAATACGAGCAGTACTTC.

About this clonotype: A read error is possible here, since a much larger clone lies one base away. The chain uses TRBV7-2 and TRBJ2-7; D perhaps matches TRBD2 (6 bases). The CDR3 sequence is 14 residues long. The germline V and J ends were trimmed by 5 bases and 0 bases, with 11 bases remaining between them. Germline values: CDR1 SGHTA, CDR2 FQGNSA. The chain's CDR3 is CASSITEGSYEQYF. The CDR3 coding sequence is TGTGCCAGCAGCATTACGGAGGGCTCCTACGAGCAGTACTTC. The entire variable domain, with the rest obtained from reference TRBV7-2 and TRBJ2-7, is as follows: GAGVSQSPSNKVTEKGKDVELRCDPISGHTALYWYRQSLGQGLEFLIYFQGNSAPDKSGLPSDRFSAERTGGSVSTLTIQRTQQEDSAVYLCASSITEGSYEQYFGPGTRLTVT.

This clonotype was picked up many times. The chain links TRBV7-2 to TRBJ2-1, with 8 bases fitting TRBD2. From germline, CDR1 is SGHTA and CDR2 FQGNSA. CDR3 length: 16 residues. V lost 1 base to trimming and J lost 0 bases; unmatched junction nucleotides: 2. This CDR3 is CASSLGGTSSYNEQFF. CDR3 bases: TGTGCCAGCAGCTTAGGAGGGACTAGCTCCTACAATGAGCAGTTCTTC.

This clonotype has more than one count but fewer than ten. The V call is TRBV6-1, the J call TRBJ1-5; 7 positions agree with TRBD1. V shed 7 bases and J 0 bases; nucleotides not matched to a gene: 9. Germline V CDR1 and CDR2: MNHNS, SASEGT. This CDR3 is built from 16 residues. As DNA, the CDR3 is TGTGCCAGCACCGGGACAGCCAGTTATAGCAATCAGCCCCAGCATTTT. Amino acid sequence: CASTGTASYSNQPQHF.

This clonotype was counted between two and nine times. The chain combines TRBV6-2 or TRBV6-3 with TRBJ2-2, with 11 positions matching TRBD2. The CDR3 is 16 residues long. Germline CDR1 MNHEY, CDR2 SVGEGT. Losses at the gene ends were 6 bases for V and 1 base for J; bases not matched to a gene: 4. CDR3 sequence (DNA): TGTGCCAGCAGACACGGGACTAGCGGGAACACCGGGGAGCTGTTTTTT. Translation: CASRHGTSGNTGELFF.

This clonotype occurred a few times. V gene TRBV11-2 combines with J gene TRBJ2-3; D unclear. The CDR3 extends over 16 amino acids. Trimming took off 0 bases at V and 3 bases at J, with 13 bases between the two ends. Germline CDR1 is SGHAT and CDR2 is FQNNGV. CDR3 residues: CASSLDRYFRTDTQYF. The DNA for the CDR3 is TGTGCCAGCAGCTTAGATCGCTACTTCAGGACAGATACGCAGTATTTT.